This entry describes one T cell receptor (beta chain). The sample is drawn from a study of T cells in Graves' hyperthyroidism and ophthalmopathy. Looked up from germline, CDR1 is MGHRA and CDR2 is YSYEKL. The CDR3 runs to 18 residues. V was shortened by 0 bases and J by 4 bases, with 18 bases between the two germline ends. It was RNA transcripts that yielded the amplified TCR beta CDR3 regions. A first-round RT-PCR of the TCR CDR3 used the HTBI primer set. MiXCR, run by TCRdb on the multiplex PCR reads, gives a single entry per CDR3 protein. The data contain more than 300,000 distinct CDR3 sequences, under 15% of them singletons.

This receptor was identified in a young woman with Graves' hyperthyroidism. The chain is built from TRBV4-1 and TRBJ1-4, with D possibly being TRBD1 (6 bases). The source material was blood. CDR3: CASSQEHRNREGNEKLFF. The CDR3 DNA reads TGCGCCAGCAGCCAAGAGCATCGGAACAGGGAGGGTAATGAAAAACTGTTTTTT.